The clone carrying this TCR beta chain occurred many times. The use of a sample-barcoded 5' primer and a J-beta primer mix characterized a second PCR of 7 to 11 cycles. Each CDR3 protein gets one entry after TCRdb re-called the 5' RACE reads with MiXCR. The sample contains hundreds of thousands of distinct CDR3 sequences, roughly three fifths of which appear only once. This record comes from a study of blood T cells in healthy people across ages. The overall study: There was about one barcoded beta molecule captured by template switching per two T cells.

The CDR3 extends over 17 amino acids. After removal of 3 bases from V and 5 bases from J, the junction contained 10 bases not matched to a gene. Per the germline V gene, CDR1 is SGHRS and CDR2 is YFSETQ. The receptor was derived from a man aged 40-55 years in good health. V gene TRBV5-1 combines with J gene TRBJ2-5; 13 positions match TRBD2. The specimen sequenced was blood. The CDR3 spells CASSYGTSGASKETQYF. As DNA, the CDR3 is TGCGCCAGCAGCTACGGGACTAGCGGGGCCTCCAAGGAGACCCAGTACTTC.